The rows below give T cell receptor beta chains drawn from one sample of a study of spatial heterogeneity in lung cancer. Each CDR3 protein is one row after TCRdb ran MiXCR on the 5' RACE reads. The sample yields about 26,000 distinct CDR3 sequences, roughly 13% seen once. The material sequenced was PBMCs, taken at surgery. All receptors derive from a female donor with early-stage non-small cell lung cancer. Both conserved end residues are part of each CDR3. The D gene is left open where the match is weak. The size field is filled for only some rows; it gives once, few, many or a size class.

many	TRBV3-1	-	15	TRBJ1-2	TGTGCCAGCAGCCAAGATCTACAGGGTTACTATGGCTACACCTTC	CASSQDLQGYYGYTF
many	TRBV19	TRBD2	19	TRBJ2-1	TGTGCCAGTAGTTCTCAGGCGGGAGTGAAACGGAGCTCCTACAATGAGCAGTTCTTC	CASSSQAGVKRSSYNEQFF
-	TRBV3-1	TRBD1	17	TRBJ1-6	TGTGCCAGCAGCCAGACAGGGGCGAGCTCCTATAATTCACCCCTCCACTTT	CASSQTGASSYNSPLHF
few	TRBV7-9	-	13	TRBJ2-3	TGTGCCAGCAGCTTAGCGGACTATCTCACGCAGTATTTT	CASSLADYLTQYF
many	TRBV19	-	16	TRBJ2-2	TGTGCCAGTAGTATACCTCAGGGGCTAGGGGCCGGGGAGCTGTTTTTT	CASSIPQGLGAGELFF
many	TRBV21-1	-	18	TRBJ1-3	TGTGCCAGCAGCAAAGTAGACGGCAGGCTGACGCCTGGAAACACCATATATTTT	CASSKVDGRLTPGNTIYF
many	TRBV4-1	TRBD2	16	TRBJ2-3	TGCGCCAGCAGCCAATCTAGCGGGATATCCACAGATACGCAGTATTTT	CASSQSSGISTDTQYF
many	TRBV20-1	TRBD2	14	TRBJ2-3	TGCAGTGCTCGACTAGCGGGAGGCACAGATACGCAGTATTTT	CSARLAGGTDTQYF
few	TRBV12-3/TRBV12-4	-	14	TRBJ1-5	TGTGCCAGCAGTTTAGAGCGGTACAATCAGCCCCAGCATTTT	CASSLERYNQPQHF
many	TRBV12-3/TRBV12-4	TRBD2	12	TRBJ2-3	TGTGCCAGCGGGGGGGGCACAGATACGCAGTATTTT	CASGGGTDTQYF
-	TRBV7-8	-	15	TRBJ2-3	TGTGCCAGCAGCCTTAGCGGAGGAGGAGGTGGTACGCAGTATTTT	CASSLSGGGGGTQYF
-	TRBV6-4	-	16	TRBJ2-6	TGTGCCAGCAGGGACCCTAGTCGCTCTGGGGCCAACGTCCTGACTTTC	CASRDPSRSGANVLTF